This TCR beta chain came from a study of cytomegalovirus exposure and HLA in healthy donors. Broader study findings: V segments that were indistinguishable, TRBV6-2 and TRBV6-3 among them, were omitted from analysis. Cytomegalovirus association was listed for about 150 TCR beta chains.

A note on this clone: What it binds is not known.

Looked up from germline, CDR1 is WSHSY and CDR2 is SAAADI. The germline V and J ends were trimmed by 6 bases and 5 bases, with 16 bases remaining between them. The CDR3 extends over 14 amino acids. Amplification used 60 Vbeta primers and 13 Jbeta primers. Method: immunoSEQ multiplex PCR; TCRdb's copy keeps in-frame clones and lacks some. The sample has over 80,000 clones; less than 80% are singletons. This sequence was found in a woman in her forties in good health and CMV-seronegative. Source material: PBMCs. The chain recombines TRBV10-2 with TRBJ2-5; D is unclear. CDR3 loop: CASRGSPAVETQYF. CDR3 in DNA: TGCGCCAGCAGAGGCTCACCGGCGGTGGAGACCCAGTACTTC.